Sequencing of this TCR beta chain was carried out in a study of T cell responses to AZD1222 COVID-19 vaccine. CDR1 and CDR2 from the germline V gene are SGHVS and FNYEAQ. Germline trimming cut 3 bases from V and 9 bases from J; bases unmatched to any gene: 8. The CDR3 consists of 14 residues. Study observations and caveats: Close to half of all spike-specific TCRs reportedly target regions of the variants that are unmutated. Across spike, vaccine-associated CD4 TCRs were found, dominant at 160-218 and 743-854.

Assay used: immunoSEQ multiplex PCR; TCRdb lists only in-frame clones, some missing. The sample yields more than 110,000 clones, around 92% seen once. As to this clone: No antigen is known for it.

Sequenced material: peripheral blood, taken 28 days after the second AZD1222 dose. The chain uses TRBV7-6 and TRBJ1-3, with TRBD1 identical over 7 bases. This TCR was recovered from an adult who received the AZD1222 COVID-19 vaccine. CDR3 DNA sequence: TGTGCCAGCAGCTTTTCGACAGGGTCGAGCACCATATATTTT. This encodes CASSFSTGSSTIYF.